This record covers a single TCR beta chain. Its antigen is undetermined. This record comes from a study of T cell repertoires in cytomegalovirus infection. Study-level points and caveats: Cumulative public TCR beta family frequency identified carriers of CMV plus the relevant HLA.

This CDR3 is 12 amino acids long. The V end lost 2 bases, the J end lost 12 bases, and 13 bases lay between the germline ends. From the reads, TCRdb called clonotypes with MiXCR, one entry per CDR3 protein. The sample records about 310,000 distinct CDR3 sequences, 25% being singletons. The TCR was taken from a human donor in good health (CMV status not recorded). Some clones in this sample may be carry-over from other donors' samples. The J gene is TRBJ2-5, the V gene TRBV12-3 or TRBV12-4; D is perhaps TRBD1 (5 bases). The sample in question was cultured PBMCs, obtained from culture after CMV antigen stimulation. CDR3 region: CASSLRQSKEYF. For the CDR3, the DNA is TGTGCCAGCAGTTTAAGACAGTCCAAGGAGTACTTC.